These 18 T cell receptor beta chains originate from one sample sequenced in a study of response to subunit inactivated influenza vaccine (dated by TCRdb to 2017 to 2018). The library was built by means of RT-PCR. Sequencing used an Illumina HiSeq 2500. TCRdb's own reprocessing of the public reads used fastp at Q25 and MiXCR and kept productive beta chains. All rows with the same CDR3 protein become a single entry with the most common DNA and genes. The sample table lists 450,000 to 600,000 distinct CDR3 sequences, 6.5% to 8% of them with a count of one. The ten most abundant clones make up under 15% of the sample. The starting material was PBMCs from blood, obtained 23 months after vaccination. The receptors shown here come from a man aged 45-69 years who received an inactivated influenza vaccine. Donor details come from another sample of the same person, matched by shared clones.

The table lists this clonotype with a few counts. DNA of the CDR3: TGTGCCAGTAGTGCCCATACCAGGGGTTACCAAGAGACCCAGTACTTC. It encodes CASSAHTRGYQETQYF. This chain connects TRBV19 to TRBJ2-5; a weak D match, TRBD1 (6 bases). Germline CDR1 and CDR2: LNHDA and SQIVND (reference sequence). The germline V and J ends were trimmed by 5 bases and 0 bases, with 16 bases remaining between them. This CDR3 is 16 amino acids long.

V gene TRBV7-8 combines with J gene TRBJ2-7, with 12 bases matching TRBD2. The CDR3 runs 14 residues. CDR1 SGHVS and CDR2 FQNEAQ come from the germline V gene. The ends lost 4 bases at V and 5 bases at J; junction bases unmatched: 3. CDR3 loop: CASSSGTSGHEQYF. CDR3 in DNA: TGTGCCAGCAGCTCCGGGACTAGCGGGCACGAGCAGTACTTC.

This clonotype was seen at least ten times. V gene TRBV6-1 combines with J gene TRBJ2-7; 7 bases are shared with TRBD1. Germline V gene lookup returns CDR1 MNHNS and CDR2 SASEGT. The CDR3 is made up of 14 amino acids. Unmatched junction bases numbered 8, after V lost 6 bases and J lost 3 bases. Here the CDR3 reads CASRHRGGFYEQYF. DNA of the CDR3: TGTGCCAGCAGGCACAGGGGTGGTTTCTACGAGCAGTACTTC.

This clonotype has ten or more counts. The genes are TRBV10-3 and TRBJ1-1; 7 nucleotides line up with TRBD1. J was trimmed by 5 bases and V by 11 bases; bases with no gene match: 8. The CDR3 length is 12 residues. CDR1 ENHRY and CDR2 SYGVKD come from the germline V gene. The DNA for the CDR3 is TGTGCCGCCGGGACAGCGATTACTGAAGCTTTCTTT. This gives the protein CAAGTAITEAFF.

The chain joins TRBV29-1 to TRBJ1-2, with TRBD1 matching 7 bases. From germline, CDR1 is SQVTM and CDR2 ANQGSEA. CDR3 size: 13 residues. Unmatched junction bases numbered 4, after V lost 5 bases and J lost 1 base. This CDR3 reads CSVTTGSNYGYTF. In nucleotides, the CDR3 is TGCAGCGTTACGACAGGGAGTAACTATGGCTACACCTTC.

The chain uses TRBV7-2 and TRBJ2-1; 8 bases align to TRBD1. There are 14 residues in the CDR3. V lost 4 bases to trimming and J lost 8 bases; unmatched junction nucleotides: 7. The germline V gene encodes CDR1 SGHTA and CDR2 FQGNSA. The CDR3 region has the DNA TGTGCCAGCAGCTCGGACAGGGCCGGGGATGAGCAGTTCTTC. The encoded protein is CASSSDRAGDEQFF.

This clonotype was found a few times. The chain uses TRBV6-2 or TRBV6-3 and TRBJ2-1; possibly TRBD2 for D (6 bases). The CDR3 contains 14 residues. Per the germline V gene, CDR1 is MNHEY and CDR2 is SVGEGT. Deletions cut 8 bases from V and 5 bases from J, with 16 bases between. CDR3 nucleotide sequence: TGTGCCAGCCGCAGGAGTGCGGGAAACAATGAGCAGTTCTTC. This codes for CASRRSAGNNEQFF.

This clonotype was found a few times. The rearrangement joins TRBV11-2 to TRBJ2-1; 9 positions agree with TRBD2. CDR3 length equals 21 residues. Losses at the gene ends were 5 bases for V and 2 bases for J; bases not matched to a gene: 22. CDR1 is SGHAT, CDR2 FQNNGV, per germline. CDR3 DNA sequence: TGTGCCAGCAGCCCCGGGGGAGTAGCGGGAGTCTTAAGGGGCCCCTACAATGAGCAGTTCTTC. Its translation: CASSPGGVAGVLRGPYNEQFF.

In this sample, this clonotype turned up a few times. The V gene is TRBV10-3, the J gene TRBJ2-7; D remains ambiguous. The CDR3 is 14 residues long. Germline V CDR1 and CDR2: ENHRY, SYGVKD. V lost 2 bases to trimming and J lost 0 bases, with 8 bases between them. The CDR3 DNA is TGTGCCATCAGTGAGAATCCGAGCTCCTACGAGCAGTACTTC. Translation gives CAISENPSSYEQYF.

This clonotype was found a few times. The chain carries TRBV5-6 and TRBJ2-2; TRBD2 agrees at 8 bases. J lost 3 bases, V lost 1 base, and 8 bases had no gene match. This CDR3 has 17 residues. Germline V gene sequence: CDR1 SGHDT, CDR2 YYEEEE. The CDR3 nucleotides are TGTGCCAGCAGCTTGTTTATCACTAGCGGAGACACCGGGGAGCTGTTTTTT. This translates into CASSLFITSGDTGELFF.

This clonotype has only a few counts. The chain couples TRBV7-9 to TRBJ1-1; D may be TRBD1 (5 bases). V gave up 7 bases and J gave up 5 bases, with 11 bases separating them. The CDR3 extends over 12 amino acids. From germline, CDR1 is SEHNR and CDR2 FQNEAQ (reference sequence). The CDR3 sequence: CASTPGDTEAFF. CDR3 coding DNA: TGTGCCAGCACCCCGGGGGATACTGAAGCTTTCTTT.

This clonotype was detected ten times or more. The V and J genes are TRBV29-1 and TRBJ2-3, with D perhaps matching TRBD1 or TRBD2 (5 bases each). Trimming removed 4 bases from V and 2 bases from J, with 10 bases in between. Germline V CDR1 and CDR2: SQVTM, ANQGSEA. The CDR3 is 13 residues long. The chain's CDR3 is CSVGAGTTDTQYF. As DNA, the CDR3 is TGCAGCGTTGGAGCTGGGACCACAGATACGCAGTATTTT.

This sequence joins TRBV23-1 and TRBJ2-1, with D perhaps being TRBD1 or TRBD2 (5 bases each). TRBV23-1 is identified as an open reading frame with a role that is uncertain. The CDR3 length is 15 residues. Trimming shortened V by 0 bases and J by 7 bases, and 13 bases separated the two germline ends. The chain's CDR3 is CASSQSTGARNEQFF. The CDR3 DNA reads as TGCGCCAGCAGTCAATCAACCGGGGCTCGGAATGAGCAGTTCTTC.

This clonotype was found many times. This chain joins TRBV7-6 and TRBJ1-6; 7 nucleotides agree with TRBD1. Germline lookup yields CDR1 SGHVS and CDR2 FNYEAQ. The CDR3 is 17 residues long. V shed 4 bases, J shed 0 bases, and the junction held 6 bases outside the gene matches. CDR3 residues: CASSYTGQSSYNSPLHF. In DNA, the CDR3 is TGTGCCAGCAGCTATACGGGACAGAGCTCCTATAATTCACCCCTCCACTTT.

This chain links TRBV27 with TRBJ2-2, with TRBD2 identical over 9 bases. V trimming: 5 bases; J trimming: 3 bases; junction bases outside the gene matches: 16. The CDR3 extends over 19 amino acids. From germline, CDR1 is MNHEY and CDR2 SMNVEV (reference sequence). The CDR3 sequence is CASSPRSLVAGVYTGELFF. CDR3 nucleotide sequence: TGTGCCAGCAGTCCCCGTTCTCTTGTAGCGGGGGTGTACACCGGGGAGCTGTTTTTT.

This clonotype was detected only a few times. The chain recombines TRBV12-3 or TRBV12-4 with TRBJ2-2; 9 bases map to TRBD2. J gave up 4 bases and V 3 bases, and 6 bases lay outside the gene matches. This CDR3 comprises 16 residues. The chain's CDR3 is CASSLVAGEPTGELFF. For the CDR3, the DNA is TGTGCCAGCAGTTTGGTAGCGGGAGAGCCCACCGGGGAGCTGTTTTTT.

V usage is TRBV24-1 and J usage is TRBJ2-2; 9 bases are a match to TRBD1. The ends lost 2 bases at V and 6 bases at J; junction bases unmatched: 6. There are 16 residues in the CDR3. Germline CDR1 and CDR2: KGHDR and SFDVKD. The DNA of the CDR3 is TGTGCCACCAGTGATTGGGGACAGGGAGCCGCCGGGGAGCTGTTTTTT. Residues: CATSDWGQGAAGELFF.

Here the CDR3 DNA reads TGTGCCAGCGATCTGGGACAGGGTACTGAAGCTTTCTTT. Residues: CASDLGQGTEAFF. V usage is TRBV3-1 and J usage is TRBJ1-1; TRBD1 aligns across 9 bases. The CDR3 totals 13 residues. Germline assignment: CDR1 LGHDT and CDR2 YNNKEL (reference sequence). Trimming at V came to 8 bases and at J to 5 bases, leaving 6 bases not matched to a gene.